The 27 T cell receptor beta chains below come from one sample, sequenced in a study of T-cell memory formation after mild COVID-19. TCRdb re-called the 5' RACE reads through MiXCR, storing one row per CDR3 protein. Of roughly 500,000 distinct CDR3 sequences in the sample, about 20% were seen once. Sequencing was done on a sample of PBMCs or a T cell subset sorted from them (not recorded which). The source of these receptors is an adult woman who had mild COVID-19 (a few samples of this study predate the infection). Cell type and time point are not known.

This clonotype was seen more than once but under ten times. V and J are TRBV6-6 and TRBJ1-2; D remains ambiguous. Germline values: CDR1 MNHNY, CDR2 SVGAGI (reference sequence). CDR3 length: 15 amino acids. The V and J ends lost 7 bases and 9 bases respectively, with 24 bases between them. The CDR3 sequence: CASTETGSVSGRYTF. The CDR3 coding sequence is TGTGCCAGCACCGAGACCGGATCAGTTAGCGGGCGCTACACCTTC.

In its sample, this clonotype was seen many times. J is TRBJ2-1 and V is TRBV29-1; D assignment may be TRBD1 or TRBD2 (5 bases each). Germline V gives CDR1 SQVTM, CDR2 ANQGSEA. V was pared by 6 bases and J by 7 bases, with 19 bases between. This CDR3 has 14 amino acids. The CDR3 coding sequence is TGCAGCGTAGACGGAGCGGACATACGGAATGAGCAGTTCTTC. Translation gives CSVDGADIRNEQFF.

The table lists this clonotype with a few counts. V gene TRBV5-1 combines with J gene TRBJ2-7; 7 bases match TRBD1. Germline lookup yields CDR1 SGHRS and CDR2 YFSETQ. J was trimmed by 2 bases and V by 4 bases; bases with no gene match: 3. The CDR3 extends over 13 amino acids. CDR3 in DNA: TGCGCCAGCAGCGGACAGGTTACCTACGAGCAGTACTTC. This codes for CASSGQVTYEQYF.

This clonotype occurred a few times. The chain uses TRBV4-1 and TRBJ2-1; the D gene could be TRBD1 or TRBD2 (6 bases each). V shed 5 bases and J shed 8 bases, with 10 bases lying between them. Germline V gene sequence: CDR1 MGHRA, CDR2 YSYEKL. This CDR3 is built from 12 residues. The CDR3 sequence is CASSKGGYEQFF. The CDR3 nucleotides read TGCGCCAGCAGCAAGGGGGGCTATGAGCAGTTCTTC.

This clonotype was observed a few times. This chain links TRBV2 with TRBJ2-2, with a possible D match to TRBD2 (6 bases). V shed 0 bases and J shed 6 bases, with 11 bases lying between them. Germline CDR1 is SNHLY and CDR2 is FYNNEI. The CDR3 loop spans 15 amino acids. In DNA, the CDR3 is TGTGCCAGCAGTGAAGCGACTAGAGGGTCCGGGGAGCTGTTTTTT. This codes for CASSEATRGSGELFF.

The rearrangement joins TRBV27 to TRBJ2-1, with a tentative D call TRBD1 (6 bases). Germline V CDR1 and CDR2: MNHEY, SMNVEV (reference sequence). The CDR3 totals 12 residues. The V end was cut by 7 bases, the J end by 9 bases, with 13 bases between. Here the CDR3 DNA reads TGTGCCAGCAATAACAGGGTTGGTGAGCAGTTCTTC. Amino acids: CASNNRVGEQFF.

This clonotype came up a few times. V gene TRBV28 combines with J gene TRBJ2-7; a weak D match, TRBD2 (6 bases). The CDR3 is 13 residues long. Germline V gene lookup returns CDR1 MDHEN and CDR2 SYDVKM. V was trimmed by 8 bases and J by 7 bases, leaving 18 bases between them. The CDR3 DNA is TGTGCCAGCTTGGGGACGGTAGCGGTTGAGCAGTACTTC. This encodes CASLGTVAVEQYF.

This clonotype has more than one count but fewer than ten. The CDR3 sequence: CASSFLLAGDNNEQFF. The CDR3 region has the DNA TGTGCCAGCAGTTTTCTTCTAGCGGGAGACAACAATGAGCAGTTCTTC. The rearrangement uses TRBV6-2 or TRBV6-3 and TRBJ2-1; 10 positions agree with TRBD2. Germline V gene sequence: CDR1 MNHEY, CDR2 SVGEGT. CDR3 length: 16 amino acids. J was trimmed by 5 bases and V by 4 bases; bases with no gene match: 8.

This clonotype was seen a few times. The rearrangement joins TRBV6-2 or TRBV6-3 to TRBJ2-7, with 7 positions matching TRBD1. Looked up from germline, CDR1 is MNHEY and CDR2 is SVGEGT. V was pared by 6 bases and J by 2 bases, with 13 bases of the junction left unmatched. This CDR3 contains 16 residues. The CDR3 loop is CASSYPTPGQTYEQYF. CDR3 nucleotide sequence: TGTGCCAGCAGCTATCCCACGCCGGGACAGACCTACGAGCAGTACTTC.

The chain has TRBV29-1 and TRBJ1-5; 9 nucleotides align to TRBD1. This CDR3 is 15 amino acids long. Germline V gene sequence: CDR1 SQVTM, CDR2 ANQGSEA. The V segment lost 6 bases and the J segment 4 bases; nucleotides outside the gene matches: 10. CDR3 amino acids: CSVSQGQGGNQPQHF. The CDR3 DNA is TGCAGCGTCTCTCAGGGACAGGGTGGAAATCAGCCCCAGCATTTT.

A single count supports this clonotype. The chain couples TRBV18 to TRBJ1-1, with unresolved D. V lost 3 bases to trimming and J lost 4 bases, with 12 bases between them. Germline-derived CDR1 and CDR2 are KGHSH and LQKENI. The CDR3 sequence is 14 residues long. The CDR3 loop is CASSPLATFTEAFF. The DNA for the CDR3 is TGTGCCAGCTCACCCCTGGCGACATTCACTGAAGCTTTCTTT.

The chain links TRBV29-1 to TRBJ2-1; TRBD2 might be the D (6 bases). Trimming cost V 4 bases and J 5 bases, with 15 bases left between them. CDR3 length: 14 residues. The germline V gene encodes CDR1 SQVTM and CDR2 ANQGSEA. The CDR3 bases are TGCAGCGTTGCATTCGCGGGAAAGAACAATGAGCAGTTCTTC. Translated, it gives CSVAFAGKNNEQFF.

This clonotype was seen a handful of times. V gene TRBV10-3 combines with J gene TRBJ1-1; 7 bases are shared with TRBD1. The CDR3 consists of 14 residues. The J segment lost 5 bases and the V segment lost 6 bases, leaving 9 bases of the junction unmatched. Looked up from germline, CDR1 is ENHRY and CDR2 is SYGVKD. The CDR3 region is CAISNRGRGTEAFF. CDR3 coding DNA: TGTGCCATCAGCAACAGGGGAAGGGGGACTGAAGCTTTCTTT.

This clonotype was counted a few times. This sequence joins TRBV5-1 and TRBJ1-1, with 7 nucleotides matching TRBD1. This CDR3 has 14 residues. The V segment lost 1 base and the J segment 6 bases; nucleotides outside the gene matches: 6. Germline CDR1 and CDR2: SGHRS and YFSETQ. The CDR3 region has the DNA TGCGCCAGCAGCTTGCCAACAGGGGCATCTGAAGCTTTCTTT. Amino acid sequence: CASSLPTGASEAFF.

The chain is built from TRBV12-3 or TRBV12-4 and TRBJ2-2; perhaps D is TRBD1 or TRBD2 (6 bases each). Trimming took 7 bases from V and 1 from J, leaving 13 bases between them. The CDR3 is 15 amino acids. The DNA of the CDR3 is TGTGCCAGCACCCGTGGGGGGCGGAACACCGGGGAGCTGTTTTTT. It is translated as CASTRGGRNTGELFF.

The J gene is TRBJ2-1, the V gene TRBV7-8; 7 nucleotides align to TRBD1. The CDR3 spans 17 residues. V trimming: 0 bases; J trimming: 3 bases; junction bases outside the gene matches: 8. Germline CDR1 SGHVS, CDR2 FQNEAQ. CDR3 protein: CASSLAPPGGIYNEQFF. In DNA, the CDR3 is TGTGCCAGCAGCTTAGCCCCTCCAGGGGGTATCTACAATGAGCAGTTCTTC.

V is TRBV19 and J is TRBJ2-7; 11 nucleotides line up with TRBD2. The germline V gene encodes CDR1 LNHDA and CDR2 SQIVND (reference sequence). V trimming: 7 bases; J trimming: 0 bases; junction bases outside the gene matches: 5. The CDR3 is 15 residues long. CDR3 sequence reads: CASTPGTSGSYEQYF. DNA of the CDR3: TGTGCCAGTACCCCGGGGACTAGCGGCTCCTACGAGCAGTACTTC.

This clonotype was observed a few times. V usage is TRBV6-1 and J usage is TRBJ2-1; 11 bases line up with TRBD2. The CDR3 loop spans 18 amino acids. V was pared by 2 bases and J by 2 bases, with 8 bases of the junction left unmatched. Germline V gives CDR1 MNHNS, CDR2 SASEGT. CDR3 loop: CASSELLRGLAAYNEQFF. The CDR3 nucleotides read TGTGCCAGCAGTGAACTCCTTCGGGGACTAGCGGCCTACAATGAGCAGTTCTTC.

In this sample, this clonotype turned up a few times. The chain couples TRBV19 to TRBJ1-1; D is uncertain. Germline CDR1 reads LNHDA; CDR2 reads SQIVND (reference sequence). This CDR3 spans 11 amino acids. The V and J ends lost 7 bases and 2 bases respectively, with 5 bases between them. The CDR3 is CASTFNTEAFF. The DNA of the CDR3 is TGTGCCAGTACCTTTAACACTGAAGCTTTCTTT. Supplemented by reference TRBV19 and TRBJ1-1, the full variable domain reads DGGITQSPKYLFRKEGQNVTLSCEQNLNHDAMYWYRQDPGQGLRLIYYSQIVNDFQKGDIAEGYSVSREKKESFPLTVTSAQKNPTAFYLCASTFNTEAFFGQGTRLTVV.

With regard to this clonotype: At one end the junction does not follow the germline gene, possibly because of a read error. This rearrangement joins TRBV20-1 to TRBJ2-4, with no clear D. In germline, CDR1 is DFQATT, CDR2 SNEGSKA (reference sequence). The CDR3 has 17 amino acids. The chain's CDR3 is CSVRVLRGLLAKNIQYF. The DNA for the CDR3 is TGCAGTGTTAGAGTGCTCAGAGGCCTCCTAGCCAAAAACATTCAGTACTTC.

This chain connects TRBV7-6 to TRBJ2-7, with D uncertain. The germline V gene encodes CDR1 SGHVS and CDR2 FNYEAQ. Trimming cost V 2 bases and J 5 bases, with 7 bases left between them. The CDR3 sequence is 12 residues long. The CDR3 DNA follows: TGTGCCAGCAGCTTAACGGTCCACGAGCAGTACTTC. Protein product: CASSLTVHEQYF.

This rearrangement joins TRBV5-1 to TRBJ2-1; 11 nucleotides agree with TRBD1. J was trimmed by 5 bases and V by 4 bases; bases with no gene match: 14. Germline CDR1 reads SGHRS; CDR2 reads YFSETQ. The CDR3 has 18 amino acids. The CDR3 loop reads CASSPGQGVASGDNEQFF. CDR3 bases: TGCGCCAGCAGCCCGGGACAGGGGGTCGCTAGCGGGGACAATGAGCAGTTCTTC.

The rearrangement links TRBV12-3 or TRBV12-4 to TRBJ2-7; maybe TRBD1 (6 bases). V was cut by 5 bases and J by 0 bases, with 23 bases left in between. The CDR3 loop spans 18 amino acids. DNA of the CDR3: TGTGCCAGCAGTCCCCAACGGCGACAGGTACCTAGCTCCTACGAGCAGTACTTC. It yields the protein CASSPQRRQVPSSYEQYF.

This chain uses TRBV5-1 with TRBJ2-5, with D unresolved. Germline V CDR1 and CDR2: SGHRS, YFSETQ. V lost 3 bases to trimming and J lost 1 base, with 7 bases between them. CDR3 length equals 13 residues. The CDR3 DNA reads TGCGCCAGCAGCTGGACCTCCCAAGAGACCCAGTACTTC. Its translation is CASSWTSQETQYF.

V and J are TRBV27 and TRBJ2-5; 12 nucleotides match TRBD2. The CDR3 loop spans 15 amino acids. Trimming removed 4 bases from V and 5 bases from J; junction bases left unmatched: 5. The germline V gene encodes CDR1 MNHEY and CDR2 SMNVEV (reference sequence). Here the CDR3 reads CASSSLAGGQETQYF. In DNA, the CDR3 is TGTGCCAGCAGTTCGCTAGCGGGGGGGCAGGAGACCCAGTACTTC.

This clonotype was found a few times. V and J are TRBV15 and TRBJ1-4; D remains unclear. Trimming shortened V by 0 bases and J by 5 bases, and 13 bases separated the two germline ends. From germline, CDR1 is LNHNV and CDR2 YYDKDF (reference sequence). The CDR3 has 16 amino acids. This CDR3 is CATSRDRGLRNEKLFF. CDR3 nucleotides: TGTGCCACCAGCAGAGATAGAGGATTACGGAATGAAAAACTGTTTTTT.

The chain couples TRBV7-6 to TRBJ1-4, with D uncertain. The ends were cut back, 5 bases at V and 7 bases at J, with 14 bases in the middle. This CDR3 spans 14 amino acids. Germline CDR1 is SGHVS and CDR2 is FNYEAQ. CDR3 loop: CASSPSGVGEKLFF. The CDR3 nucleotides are TGTGCCAGCAGCCCATCTGGGGTGGGTGAAAAACTGTTTTTT. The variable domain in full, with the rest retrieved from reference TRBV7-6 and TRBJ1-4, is GAGVSQSPRYKVTKRGQDVALRCDPISGHVSLYWYRQALGQGPEFLTYFNYEAQQDKSGLPNDRFSAERPEGSISTLTIQRTEQRDSAMYRCASSPSGVGEKLFFGSGTQLSVL.